The clone carrying this TCR beta chain is a singleton in its sample. The data belong to a study of blood T cells in healthy people across ages. V lost 2 bases, J lost 4 bases, and 6 bases lay in between. Germline assignment: CDR1 SNHLY and CDR2 FYNNEI. The CDR3 has 13 amino acids. A sample-barcoded 5' primer and a J-beta primer mix were used in a second PCR of about 7 to 12 cycles. TCRdb called the 5' RACE reads again in MiXCR, with one record for every CDR3 protein. The sample includes 850,000 to 1,000,000 distinct CDR3 sequences, around 46% of them seen just once. The V and J genes are TRBV2 and TRBJ2-1; D remains ambiguous. The sample consisted of blood. The TCR comes from a man aged 25 to 40 in good health. DNA of the CDR3: TGTGCCAGCAGTGAAACTCCTTACAATGAGCAGTTCTTC. Its protein product is CASSETPYNEQFF.